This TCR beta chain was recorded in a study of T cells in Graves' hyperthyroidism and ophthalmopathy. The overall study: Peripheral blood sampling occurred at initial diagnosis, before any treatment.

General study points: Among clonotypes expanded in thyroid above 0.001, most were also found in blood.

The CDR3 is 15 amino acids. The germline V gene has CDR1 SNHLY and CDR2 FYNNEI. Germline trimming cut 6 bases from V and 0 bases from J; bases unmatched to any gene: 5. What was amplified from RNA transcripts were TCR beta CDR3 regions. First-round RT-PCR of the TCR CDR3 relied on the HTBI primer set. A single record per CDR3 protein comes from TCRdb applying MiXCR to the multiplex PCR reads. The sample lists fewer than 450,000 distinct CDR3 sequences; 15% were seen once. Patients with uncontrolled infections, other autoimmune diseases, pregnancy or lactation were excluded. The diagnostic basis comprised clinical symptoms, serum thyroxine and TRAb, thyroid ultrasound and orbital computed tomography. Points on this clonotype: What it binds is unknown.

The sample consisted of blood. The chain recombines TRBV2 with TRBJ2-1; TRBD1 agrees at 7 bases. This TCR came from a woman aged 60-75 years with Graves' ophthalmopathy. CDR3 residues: CASRARDSSYNEQFF. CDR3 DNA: TGTGCCAGCAGGGCCCGGGACAGCTCCTACAATGAGCAGTTCTTC.